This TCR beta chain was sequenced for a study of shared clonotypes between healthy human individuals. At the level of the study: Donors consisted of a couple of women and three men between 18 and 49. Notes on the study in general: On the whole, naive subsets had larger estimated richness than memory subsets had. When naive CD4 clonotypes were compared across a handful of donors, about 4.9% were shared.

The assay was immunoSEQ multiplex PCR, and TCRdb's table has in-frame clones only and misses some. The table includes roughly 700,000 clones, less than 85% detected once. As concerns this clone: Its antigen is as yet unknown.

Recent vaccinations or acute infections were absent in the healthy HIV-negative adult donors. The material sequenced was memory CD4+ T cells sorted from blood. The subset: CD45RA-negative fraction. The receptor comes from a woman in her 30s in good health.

The CDR3 nucleotides are TGTGCCAGCAACTCGGACAGACACTCCTACGAGCAGTACTTC. Amino acid sequence: CASNSDRHSYEQYF. The V and J genes are TRBV6-4 and TRBJ2-7; D is perhaps TRBD1 (6 bases). The CDR3 is made up of 14 amino acids. V lost 7 bases and J lost 0, with 13 bases in between. Germline V lookup: CDR1 MRHNA, CDR2 SNTAGT.